Reported below is one T cell receptor (beta chain). Its specificity is not known. The data belong to a study of cytomegalovirus exposure and HLA in healthy donors. The overall study: From some 180 million T cells, an earlier analysis saw approximately 110 million unique TCR beta sequences. Study conclusions and caveats: It was reported that TCR beta sequences correctly inferred the HLA-A and HLA-B alleles for most subjects.

The CDR3 length is 16 residues. V gave up 1 base and J gave up 4 bases, with 16 bases separating them. Per germline, CDR1 SNHLY and CDR2 FYNNEI. The PCR had 60 Vbeta and 13 Jbeta primers. The method was immunoSEQ multiplex PCR; TCRdb's version includes in-frame clones alone and lacks a portion of them. The table shows just over 95,000 clones, with less than 80% occurring only once. The sequenced material came from PBMCs. The rearrangement links TRBV2 to TRBJ1-2; the D is unclear. The sequence was obtained from a woman between 40 and 55 years old in good health and CMV-seropositive. CDR3 coding DNA: TGTGCCAGCAGTGAAGGGCACGGGATTAATGGCTATGGCTACACCTTC. It specifies CASSEGHGINGYGYTF.